These T cell receptor beta chains were read from a single sample in a study of T-cell memory formation after mild COVID-19. TCRdb called the 5' RACE reads again in MiXCR, with one record for every CDR3 protein. The data hold 260,000 or so distinct CDR3 sequences, with roughly 17% observed a single time. The source material was PBMCs or a T cell subset sorted from them (not recorded which). Source of these receptors: a young man who had mild COVID-19 (a few samples of this study predate the infection). Cell type and time point are not known. CDR3s include the opening cysteine and the closing phenylalanine or tryptophan. A D gene is named only where the DNA matches it firmly. Some rows mark clone size as missing; the rest say once, few, many or name a class of expanded clone.

D	J	size	V	CDR3	DNA
NA	TRBJ2-5	few	TRBV3-1	CASSPRATETQYF	TGTGCCAGCAGCCCCCGGGCTACAGAGACCCAGTACTTC
NA	TRBJ2-2	NA	TRBV11-3	CASSKDGTGELFF	TGTGCCAGCAGCAAGGACGGCACCGGGGAGCTGTTTTTT
TRBD2	TRBJ2-5	few	TRBV7-2	CASSPQAAGEETQYF	TGTGCCAGCAGCCCCCAGGCAGCGGGGGAAGAGACCCAGTACTTC
TRBD1	TRBJ2-1	few	TRBV6-6	CASRRQGASYNEQFF	TGTGCCAGCAGACGACAGGGGGCTTCCTACAATGAGCAGTTCTTC
TRBD1	TRBJ2-1	few	TRBV5-1	CASSLMWRQGASNEQFF	TGCGCCAGCAGCTTGATGTGGAGGCAGGGGGCGAGCAATGAGCAGTTCTTC
NA	TRBJ1-5	NA	TRBV5-1	CASASGSGSNQPQHF	TGCGCCAGCGCCTCCGGTTCGGGAAGCAATCAGCCCCAGCATTTT
TRBD2	TRBJ2-2	many	TRBV7-2	CASSFSGDTGELFF	TGTGCCAGCAGCTTTAGCGGGGACACCGGGGAGCTGTTTTTT
NA	TRBJ2-3	few	TRBV20-1	CSARGSLKTDTQYF	TGCAGTGCTAGAGGATCCCTGAAGACAGATACGCAGTATTTT
NA	TRBJ1-2	NA	TRBV14	CASSQAYGYTF	TGTGCCAGCAGCCAAGCTTATGGCTACACCTTC
NA	TRBJ2-4	NA	TRBV5-1	CASSSLSKNIQYF	TGCGCCAGCAGCTCGCTAAGCAAAAACATTCAGTACTTC
TRBD1	TRBJ1-2	NA	TRBV4-3	CASSQDGTGVNYGYTF	TGCGCCAGCAGCCAAGATGGGACAGGGGTAAACTATGGCTACACCTTC
NA	TRBJ1-1	NA	TRBV6-1	CASTRGSEAFF	TGTGCCAGCACCAGGGGTTCAGAAGCTTTCTTT
NA	TRBJ2-6	few	TRBV3-1	CASSQGALGANVLTF	TGTGCCAGCAGCCAAGGGGCGCTTGGGGCCAACGTCCTGACTTTC
NA	TRBJ2-1	few	TRBV12-3/TRBV12-4	CASSSNTNNNEQFF	TGTGCCAGCAGTTCCAATACTAACAACAATGAGCAGTTCTTC
TRBD1	TRBJ2-6	NA	TRBV5-4	CASSPGQYSGANVLTF	TGTGCCAGCAGCCCGGGACAGTACTCTGGGGCCAACGTCCTGACTTTC
TRBD2	TRBJ2-3	NA	TRBV20-1	CSARVVGGTSTDTQYF	TGCAGTGCTAGGGTGGTGGGGGGGACTAGCACAGATACGCAGTATTTT